This T cell receptor beta chain was captured in a study of T cell responses to AZD1222 COVID-19 vaccine. The overall study: Pooling covered second doses at about 4 or about 12 weeks.

Study results and caveats: Females outnumbered males among donors, who were mostly white British; clonal diversity was possibly underestimated.

The germline V and J ends were trimmed by 5 bases and 3 bases, with 13 bases remaining between them. Per the germline V gene, CDR1 is SGHAT and CDR2 is FQNNGV. There are 15 residues in the CDR3. Comment on this clone: Its specificity is unknown.

TCRdb's table, derived via immunoSEQ multiplex PCR, lists solely in-frame clones and lacks some. The profile shows about 190,000 clones, more than 75% of them singletons. This TCR was recovered from an adult in good health. The genes are TRBV11-2 and TRBJ2-2; tentative D call: TRBD1 (6 bases). The sequencing used peripheral blood, collected on day 0 of AZD1222 vaccination. The chain's CDR3 is CASSVTQGYTGELFF. The CDR3 region has the DNA TGTGCCAGCAGCGTAACACAGGGATACACCGGGGAGCTGTTTTTT.